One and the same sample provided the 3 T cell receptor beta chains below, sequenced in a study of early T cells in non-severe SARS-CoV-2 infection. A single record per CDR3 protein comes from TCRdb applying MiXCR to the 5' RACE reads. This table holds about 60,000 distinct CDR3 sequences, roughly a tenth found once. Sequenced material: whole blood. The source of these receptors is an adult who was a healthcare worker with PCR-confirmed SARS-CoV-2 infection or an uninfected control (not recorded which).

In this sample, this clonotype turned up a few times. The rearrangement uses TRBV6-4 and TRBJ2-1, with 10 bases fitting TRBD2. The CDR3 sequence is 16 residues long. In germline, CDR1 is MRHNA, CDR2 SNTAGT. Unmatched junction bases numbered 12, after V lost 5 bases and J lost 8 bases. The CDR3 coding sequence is TGTGCCAGCAGTCCCAGCGGGAGGGTTGGTGTTGATGAGCAGTTCTTC. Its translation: CASSPSGRVGVDEQFF.

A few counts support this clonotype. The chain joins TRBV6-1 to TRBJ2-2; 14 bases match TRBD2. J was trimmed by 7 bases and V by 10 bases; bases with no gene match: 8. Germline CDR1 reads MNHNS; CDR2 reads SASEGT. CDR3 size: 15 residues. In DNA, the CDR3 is TGTGCCACCGGACTAGCGGGAGGAGGCGGCGGGGAGCTGTTTTTT. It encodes CATGLAGGGGGELFF.

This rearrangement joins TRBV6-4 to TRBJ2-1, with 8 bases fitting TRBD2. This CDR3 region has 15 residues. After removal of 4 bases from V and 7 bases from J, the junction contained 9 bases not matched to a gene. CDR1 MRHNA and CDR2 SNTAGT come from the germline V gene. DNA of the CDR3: TGTGCCAGCAGTGTAAGCGGGGGCCCTTGGAATGAGCAGTTCTTC. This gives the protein CASSVSGGPWNEQFF.